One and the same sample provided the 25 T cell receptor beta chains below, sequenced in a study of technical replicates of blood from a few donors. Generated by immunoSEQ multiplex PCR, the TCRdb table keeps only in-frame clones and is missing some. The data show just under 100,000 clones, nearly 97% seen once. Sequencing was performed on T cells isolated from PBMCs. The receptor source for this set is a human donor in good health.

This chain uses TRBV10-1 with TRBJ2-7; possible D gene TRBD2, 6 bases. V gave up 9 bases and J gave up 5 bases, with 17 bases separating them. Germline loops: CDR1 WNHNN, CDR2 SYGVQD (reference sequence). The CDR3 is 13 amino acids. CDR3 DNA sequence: TGCGCCAGTCGACTAGACTCGAGTCACGAGCAGTACTTC. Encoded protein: CASRLDSSHEQYF.

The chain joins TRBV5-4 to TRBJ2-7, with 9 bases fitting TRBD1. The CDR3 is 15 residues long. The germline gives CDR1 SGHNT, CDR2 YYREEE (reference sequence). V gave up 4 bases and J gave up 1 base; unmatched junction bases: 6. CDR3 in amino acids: CASSTGTGMSYEQYF. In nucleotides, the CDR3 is TGTGCCAGCAGCACCGGGACAGGGATGTCCTACGAGCAGTACTTC.

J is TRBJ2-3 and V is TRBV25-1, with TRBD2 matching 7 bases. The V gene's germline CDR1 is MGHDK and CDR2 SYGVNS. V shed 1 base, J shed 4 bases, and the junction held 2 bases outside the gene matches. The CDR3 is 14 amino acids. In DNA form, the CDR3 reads TGTGCCAGCAGTGAATGGGAGGGAGCAGATACGCAGTATTTT. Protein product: CASSEWEGADTQYF.

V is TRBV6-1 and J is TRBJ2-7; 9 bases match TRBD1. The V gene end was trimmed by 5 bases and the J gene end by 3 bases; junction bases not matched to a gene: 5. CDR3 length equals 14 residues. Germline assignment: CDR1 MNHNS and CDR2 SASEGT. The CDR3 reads CASSRQGEVYEQYF. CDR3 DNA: TGTGCCAGCAGTCGACAGGGGGAGGTCTACGAGCAGTACTTC.

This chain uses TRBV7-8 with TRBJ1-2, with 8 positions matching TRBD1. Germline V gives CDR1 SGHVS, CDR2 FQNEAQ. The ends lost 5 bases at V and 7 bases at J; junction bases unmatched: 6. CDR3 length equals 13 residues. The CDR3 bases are TGTGCCAGCAGCCTATGGACAGGGATTGGCTACACCTTC. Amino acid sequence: CASSLWTGIGYTF.

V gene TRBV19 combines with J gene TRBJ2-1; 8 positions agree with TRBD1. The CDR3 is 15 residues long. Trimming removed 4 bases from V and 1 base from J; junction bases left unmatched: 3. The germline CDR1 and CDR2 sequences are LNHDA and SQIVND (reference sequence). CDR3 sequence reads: CASSRNRGSYNEQFF. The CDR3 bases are TGTGCCAGTAGTAGAAACAGGGGGTCCTACAATGAGCAGTTCTTC.

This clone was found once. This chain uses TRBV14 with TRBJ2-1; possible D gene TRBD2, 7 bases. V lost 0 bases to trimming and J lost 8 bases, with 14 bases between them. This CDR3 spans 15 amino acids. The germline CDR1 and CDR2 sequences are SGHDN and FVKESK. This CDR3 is CASSQDGGAGDEQFF. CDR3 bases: TGTGCCAGCAGCCAAGATGGGGGGGCGGGGGATGAGCAGTTCTTC.

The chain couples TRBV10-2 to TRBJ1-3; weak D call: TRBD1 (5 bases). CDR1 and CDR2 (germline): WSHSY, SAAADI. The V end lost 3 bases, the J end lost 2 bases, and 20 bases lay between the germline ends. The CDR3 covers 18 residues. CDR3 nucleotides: TGCGCCAGCAGTGACATTTTGGTAGGGGTTCACGCTGGAAACACCATATATTTT. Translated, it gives CASSDILVGVHAGNTIYF.

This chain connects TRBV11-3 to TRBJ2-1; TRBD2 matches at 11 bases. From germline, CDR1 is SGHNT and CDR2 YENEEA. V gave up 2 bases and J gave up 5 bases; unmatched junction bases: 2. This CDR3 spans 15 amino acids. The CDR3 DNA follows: TGTGCCAGCAGCTTAAAGACTAGCGGGGACAATGAGCAGTTCTTC. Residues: CASSLKTSGDNEQFF.

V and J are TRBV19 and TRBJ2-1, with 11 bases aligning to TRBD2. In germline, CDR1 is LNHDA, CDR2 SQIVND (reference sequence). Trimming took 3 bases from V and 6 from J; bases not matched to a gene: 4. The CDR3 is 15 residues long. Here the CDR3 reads CASSIYSGRANEQFF. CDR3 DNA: TGTGCCAGTAGTATTTATAGCGGGAGGGCCAATGAGCAGTTCTTC.

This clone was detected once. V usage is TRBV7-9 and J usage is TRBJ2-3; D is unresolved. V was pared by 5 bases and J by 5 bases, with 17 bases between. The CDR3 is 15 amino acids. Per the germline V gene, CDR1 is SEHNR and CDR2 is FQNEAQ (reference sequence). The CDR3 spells CASSRRTVEKDTQYF. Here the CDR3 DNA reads TGTGCCAGCAGCCGACGTACAGTAGAGAAAGATACGCAGTATTTT.

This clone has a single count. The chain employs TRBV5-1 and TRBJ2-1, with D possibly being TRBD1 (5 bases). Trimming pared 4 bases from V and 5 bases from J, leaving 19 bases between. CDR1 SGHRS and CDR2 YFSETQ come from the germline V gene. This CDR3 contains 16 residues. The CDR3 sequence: CASSPAGASAHNEQFF. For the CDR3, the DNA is TGCGCCAGCAGCCCCGCTGGGGCATCCGCCCACAATGAGCAGTTCTTC.

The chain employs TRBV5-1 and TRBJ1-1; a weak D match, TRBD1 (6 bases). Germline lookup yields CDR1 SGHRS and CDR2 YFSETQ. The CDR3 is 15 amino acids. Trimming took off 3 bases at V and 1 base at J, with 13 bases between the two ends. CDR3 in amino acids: CASSWAAGENTEAFF. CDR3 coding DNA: TGCGCCAGCAGCTGGGCGGCAGGGGAGAACACTGAAGCTTTCTTT.

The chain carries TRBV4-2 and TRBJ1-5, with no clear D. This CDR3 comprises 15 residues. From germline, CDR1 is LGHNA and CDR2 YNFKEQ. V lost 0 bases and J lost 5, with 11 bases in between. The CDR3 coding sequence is TGTGCCAGCAGCCAAGAAACAGCAGGCGATCAGCCCCAGCATTTT. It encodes CASSQETAGDQPQHF.

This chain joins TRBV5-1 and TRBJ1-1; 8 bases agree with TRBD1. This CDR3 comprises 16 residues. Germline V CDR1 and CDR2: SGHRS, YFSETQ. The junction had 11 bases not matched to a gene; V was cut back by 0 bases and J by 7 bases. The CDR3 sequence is CASSLGQGLREGEAFF. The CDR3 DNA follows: TGCGCCAGCAGCTTGGGACAGGGGTTAAGAGAAGGTGAAGCTTTCTTT.

In DNA form, the CDR3 reads TGTGCCAGCAAAGACAGGGGAGGGACCCAGTACTTC. Its translation: CASKDRGGTQYF. The chain carries TRBV6-5 and TRBJ2-5; TRBD1 agrees at 8 bases. V lost 7 bases to trimming and J lost 7 bases; unmatched junction nucleotides: 5. Germline loops: CDR1 MNHEY, CDR2 SVGAGI. The CDR3 is 12 residues long.

The CDR3 spells CASSLAADGAQYF. For the CDR3, the DNA is TGTGCCAGCAGCTTAGCGGCCGACGGGGCGCAGTATTTT. The V call is TRBV7-2, the J call TRBJ2-3, with a tentative D call TRBD2 (5 bases). Between the trimmed V and J ends, which lost 0 bases and 10 bases, there was a span of 11 bases. The CDR3 has 13 amino acids. From germline, CDR1 is SGHTA and CDR2 FQGNSA.

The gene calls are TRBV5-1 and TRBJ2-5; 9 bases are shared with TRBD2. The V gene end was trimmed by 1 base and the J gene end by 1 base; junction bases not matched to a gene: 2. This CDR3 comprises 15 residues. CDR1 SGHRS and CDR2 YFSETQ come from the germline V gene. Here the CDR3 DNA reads TGCGCCAGCAGCTTGAAACTAGCGGGCCAAGAGACCCAGTACTTC. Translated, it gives CASSLKLAGQETQYF.

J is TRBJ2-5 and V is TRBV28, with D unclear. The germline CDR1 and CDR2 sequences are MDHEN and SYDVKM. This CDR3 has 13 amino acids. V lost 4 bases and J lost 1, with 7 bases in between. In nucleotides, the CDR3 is TGTGCCAGCAGTTACGCGGCCCAAGAGACCCAGTACTTC. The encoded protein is CASSYAAQETQYF.

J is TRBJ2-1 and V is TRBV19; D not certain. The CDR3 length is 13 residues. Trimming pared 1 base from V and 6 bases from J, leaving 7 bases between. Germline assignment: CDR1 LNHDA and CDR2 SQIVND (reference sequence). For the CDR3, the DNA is TGTGCCAGTAGTATAGTCCCCCGCAATGAGCAGTTCTTC. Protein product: CASSIVPRNEQFF.

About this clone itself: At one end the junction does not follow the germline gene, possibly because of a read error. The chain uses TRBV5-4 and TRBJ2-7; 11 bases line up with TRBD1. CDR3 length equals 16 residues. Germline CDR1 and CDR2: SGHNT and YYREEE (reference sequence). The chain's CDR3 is CTSSFLRTGGKDEQYF. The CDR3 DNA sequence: TGTACCAGCAGCTTCCTCCGGACAGGGGGCAAGGACGAGCAGTACTTC. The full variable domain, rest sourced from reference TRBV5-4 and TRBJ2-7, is ETGVTQSPTHLIKTRGQQVTLRCSSQSGHNTVSWYQQALGQGPQFIFQYYREEENGRGNFPPRFSGLQFPNYSSELNVNALELDDSALYLCTSSFLRTGGKDEQYFGPGTRLTVT.

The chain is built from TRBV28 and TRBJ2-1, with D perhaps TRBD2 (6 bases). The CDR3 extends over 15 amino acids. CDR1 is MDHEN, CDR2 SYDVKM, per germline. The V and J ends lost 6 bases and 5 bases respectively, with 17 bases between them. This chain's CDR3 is CASSESWRGHNEQFF. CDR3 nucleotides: TGTGCCAGCAGCGAGTCCTGGCGGGGACACAATGAGCAGTTCTTC. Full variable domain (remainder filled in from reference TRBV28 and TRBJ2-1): DVKVTQSSRYLVKRTGEKVFLECVQDMDHENMFWYRQDPGLGLRLIYFSYDVKMKEKGDIPEGYSVSREKKERFSLILESASTNQTSMYLCASSESWRGHNEQFFGPGTRLTVL.

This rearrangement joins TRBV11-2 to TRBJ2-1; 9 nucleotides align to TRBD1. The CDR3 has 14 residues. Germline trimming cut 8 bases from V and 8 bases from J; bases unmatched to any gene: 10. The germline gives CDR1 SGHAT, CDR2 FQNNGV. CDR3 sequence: CASQRGTGSYEQFF. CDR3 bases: TGTGCCAGCCAGCGAGGGACAGGGTCGTATGAGCAGTTCTTC.

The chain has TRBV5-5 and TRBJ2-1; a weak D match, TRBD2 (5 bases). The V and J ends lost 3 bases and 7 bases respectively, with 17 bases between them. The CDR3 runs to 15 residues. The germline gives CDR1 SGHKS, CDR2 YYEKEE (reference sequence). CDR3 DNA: TGTGCCAGCAGCTCCCCGGGTAGTTGGGAGAATGAGCAGTTCTTC. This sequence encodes CASSSPGSWENEQFF. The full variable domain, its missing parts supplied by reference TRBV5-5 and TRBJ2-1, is DAGVTQSPTHLIKTRGQQVTLRCSPISGHKSVSWYQQVLGQGPQFIFQYYEKEERGRGNFPDRFSARQFPNYSSELNVNALLLGDSALYLCASSSPGSWENEQFFGPGTRLTVL.

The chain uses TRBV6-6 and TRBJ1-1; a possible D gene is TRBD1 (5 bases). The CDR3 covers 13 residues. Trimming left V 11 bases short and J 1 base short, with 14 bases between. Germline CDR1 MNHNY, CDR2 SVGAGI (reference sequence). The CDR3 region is CAVLGPPNTEAFF. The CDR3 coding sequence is TGTGCCGTCCTGGGGCCCCCGAACACTGAAGCTTTCTTT.